The TCR beta chain described here comes from a study of beta chain features in type 1 diabetes. Points from the study as a whole: In every one of the four CD4+ subsets, TCRB CDR3s were moderately but significantly shorter in Type 1 diabetes patients. The similarity of naive, central memory and Treg TCRB repertoires appeared greater among patients than among healthy donors.

A note on this clone: Its antigen is still unknown.

The germline CDR1 and CDR2 sequences are MNHNY and SVGAGI (reference sequence). The CDR3 spans 14 residues. Trimming stripped 4 bases from V and 1 base from J, with 10 bases between. All of the isolated RNA was reverse transcribed, so expressed TCRB transcripts were sequenced. Assay used: immunoSEQ multiplex PCR; TCRdb lists only in-frame clones, some missing. This table holds a few hundred thousand clones, roughly 17% found once. V is TRBV6-6 and J is TRBJ1-1, with D possibly matching TRBD1 (5 bases). The TCR comes from a man aged 25-45 years with type 1 diabetes. The specimen was naive CD4+ T cells from blood. The CDR3 sequence is CASSSLGENTEAFF. CDR3 in DNA: TGTGCCAGCAGTTCACTAGGGGAGAACACTGAAGCTTTCTTT.